The 12 T cell receptor beta chains below come from one sample, sequenced in a study of T cell repertoires in cytomegalovirus infection. TCRdb fed the reads into MiXCR, producing one record per CDR3 protein. This repertoire shows fewer than 550,000 distinct CDR3 sequences, around 11% found once; its top ten account for roughly 10%. The sample was PBMCs. The origin of the receptors is a human donor in good health (CMV status not recorded). Some clones in this sample may be carry-over from other donors' samples.

This clonotype was counted ten times or more. The chain uses TRBV28 and TRBJ1-1; no clear D. Trimming took 7 bases from V and 4 from J, leaving 19 bases between them. Germline V gene sequence: CDR1 MDHEN, CDR2 SYDVKM. This CDR3 has 15 residues. The CDR3 here is CASNSPLVWGTEAFF. The DNA for the CDR3 is TGTGCCAGCAACTCCCCCCTCGTCTGGGGCACTGAAGCTTTCTTT.

There are a few counts of this clonotype. This sequence joins TRBV20-1 and TRBJ2-1, with 10 nucleotides matching TRBD2. Germline V gene lookup returns CDR1 DFQATT and CDR2 SNEGSKA (reference sequence). The CDR3 spans 14 residues. Trimming at V came to 3 bases and at J to 6 bases, leaving 5 bases not matched to a gene. This CDR3 is CSASKREGRNEQFF. CDR3 sequence (DNA): TGCAGTGCTAGCAAGCGGGAGGGCCGCAATGAGCAGTTCTTC.

Many counts were recorded for this clonotype. This sequence joins TRBV12-3 or TRBV12-4 and TRBJ2-7, with D perhaps matching TRBD2 (6 bases). Trimming pared 2 bases from V and 4 bases from J, leaving 12 bases between. The CDR3 spans 14 residues. This CDR3 reads CASSLRGARYEQYF. The CDR3 nucleotides are TGTGCCAGCAGTTTACGCGGGGCGCGGTACGAGCAGTACTTC.

This clonotype was seen ten or more times. The chain couples TRBV5-1 to TRBJ1-1, with D unresolved. This CDR3 has 13 residues. Looked up from germline, CDR1 is SGHRS and CDR2 is YFSETQ. Trimming took 4 bases from V and 1 from J, leaving 8 bases between them. CDR3 DNA: TGCGCCAGCAGCGCACGGGCGAACACTGAAGCTTTCTTT. Protein: CASSARANTEAFF.

This clonotype was detected ten times or more. The chain combines TRBV7-9 with TRBJ2-2; 7 bases match TRBD1. V trimming: 5 bases; J trimming: 9 bases; junction bases outside the gene matches: 9. Germline-derived CDR1 and CDR2 are SEHNR and FQNEAQ (reference sequence). This CDR3 is 14 amino acids long. The CDR3 loop is CASSGTARDRELFF. CDR3 coding DNA: TGTGCCAGCAGCGGGACAGCTCGGGACCGGGAGCTGTTTTTT.

This clonotype showed up many times. The chain links TRBV5-4 to TRBJ1-2; maybe TRBD1 (5 bases). V dropped 4 bases and J dropped 0 bases, with 13 bases sitting between them. The V gene's germline CDR1 is SGHNT and CDR2 YYREEE (reference sequence). The CDR3 is 15 amino acids. The CDR3 loop is CASSPLGPANYGYTF. Here the CDR3 DNA reads TGTGCCAGCAGCCCTTTGGGACCGGCTAACTATGGCTACACCTTC.

This clonotype was counted at least ten times. The chain uses TRBV2 and TRBJ1-6; D uncertain. CDR1 and CDR2 from the germline V gene are SNHLY and FYNNEI. The ends were cut back, 7 bases at V and 1 base at J, with 5 bases in the middle. This CDR3 contains 13 residues. Here the CDR3 reads CASKGSYNSPLHF. The CDR3 DNA reads as TGTGCCAGCAAAGGGTCCTATAATTCACCCCTCCACTTT.

This clonotype was seen a handful of times. The rearrangement uses TRBV9 and TRBJ2-1, with 8 bases that match TRBD2. The germline CDR1 and CDR2 sequences are SGDLS and YYNGEE. The CDR3 length is 19 residues. Trimming at V came to 3 bases and at J to 7 bases, leaving 21 bases not matched to a gene. This CDR3 reads CASSARLAGPAGERNEQFF. The CDR3 DNA follows: TGTGCCAGCAGCGCCCGCCTAGCAGGCCCAGCGGGAGAACGGAATGAGCAGTTCTTC. Supplemented by reference TRBV9 and TRBJ2-1, the full variable domain reads DSGVTQTPKHLITATGQRVTLRCSPRSGDLSVYWYQQSLDQGLQFLIQYYNGEERAKGNILERFSAQQFPDLHSELNLSSLELGDSALYFCASSARLAGPAGERNEQFFGPGTRLTVL.

This clonotype was detected only a few times. The chain recombines TRBV19 with TRBJ1-5; no reliable D call. Germline V gene lookup returns CDR1 LNHDA and CDR2 SQIVND (reference sequence). The CDR3 is made up of 16 amino acids. The V and J ends lost 4 bases and 1 base respectively, with 14 bases between them. This CDR3 reads CASSKREQTSNQPQHF. In DNA, the CDR3 is TGTGCCAGTAGTAAGAGGGAGCAGACAAGCAATCAGCCCCAGCATTTT.

This clonotype appeared many times. V usage is TRBV4-1 and J usage is TRBJ2-5, with 8 bases that match TRBD1. Germline CDR1 MGHRA, CDR2 YSYEKL. This CDR3 comprises 14 residues. The trim removed 2 bases at V and 4 bases at J, leaving 3 bases unmatched. The CDR3 is CASSQLQGAETQYF. For the CDR3, the DNA is TGCGCCAGCAGCCAACTTCAGGGGGCAGAGACCCAGTACTTC.

The J gene is TRBJ2-4, the V gene TRBV6-5; 7 bases are shared with TRBD2. V lost 5 bases to trimming and J lost 4 bases; unmatched junction nucleotides: 5. Per the germline V gene, CDR1 is MNHEY and CDR2 is SVGAGI. The CDR3 consists of 14 residues. CDR3 sequence reads: CASSPSRGKNIQYF. In DNA form, the CDR3 reads TGTGCCAGCAGTCCGTCGCGGGGGAAAAACATTCAGTACTTC.

This clonotype was observed a few times. The chain recombines TRBV20-1 with TRBJ2-3, with D unresolved. The CDR3 loop spans 17 amino acids. The germline V gene encodes CDR1 DFQATT and CDR2 SNEGSKA (reference sequence). V was pared by 0 bases and J by 0 bases, with 16 bases between. The CDR3 nucleotides read TGCAGTGCTAGAGATAGGTCCCCTGCTACTAGCACAGATACGCAGTATTTT. This translates into CSARDRSPATSTDTQYF.